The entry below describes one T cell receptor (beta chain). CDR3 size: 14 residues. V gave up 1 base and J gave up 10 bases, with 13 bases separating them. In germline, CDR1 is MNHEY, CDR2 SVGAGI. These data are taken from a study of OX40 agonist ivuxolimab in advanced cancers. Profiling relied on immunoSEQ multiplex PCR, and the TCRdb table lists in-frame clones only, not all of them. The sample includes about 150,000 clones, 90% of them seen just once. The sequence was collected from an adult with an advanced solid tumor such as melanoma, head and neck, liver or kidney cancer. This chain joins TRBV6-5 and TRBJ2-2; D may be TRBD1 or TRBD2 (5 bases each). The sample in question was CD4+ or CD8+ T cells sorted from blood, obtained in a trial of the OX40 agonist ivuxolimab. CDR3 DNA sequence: TGTGCCAGCAGTTACTTGTCCGGGGCCATGGAGCTGTTTTTT. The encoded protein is CASSYLSGAMELFF.